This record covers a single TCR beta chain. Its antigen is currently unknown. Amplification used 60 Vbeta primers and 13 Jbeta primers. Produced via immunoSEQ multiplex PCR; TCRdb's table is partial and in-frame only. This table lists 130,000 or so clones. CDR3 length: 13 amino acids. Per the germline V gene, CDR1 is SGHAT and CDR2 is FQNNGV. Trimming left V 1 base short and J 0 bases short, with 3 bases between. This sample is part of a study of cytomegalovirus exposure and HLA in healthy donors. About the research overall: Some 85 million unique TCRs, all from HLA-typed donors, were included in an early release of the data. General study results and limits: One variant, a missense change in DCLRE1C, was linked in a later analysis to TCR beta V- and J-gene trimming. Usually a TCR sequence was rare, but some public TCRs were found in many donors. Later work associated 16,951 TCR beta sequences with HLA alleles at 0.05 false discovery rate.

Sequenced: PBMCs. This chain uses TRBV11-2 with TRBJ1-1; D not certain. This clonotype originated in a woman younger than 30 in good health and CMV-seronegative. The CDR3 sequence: CASSLGVNTEAFF. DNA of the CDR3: TGTGCCAGCAGCTTAGGAGTGAACACTGAAGCTTTCTTT.